Each of the 5 T cell receptor beta chains below was sequenced from the same sample in a study of blood T cell repertoires in COVID-19. Clones were read by immunoSEQ multiplex PCR, and TCRdb kept only the in-frame ones, dropping some. The repertoire includes approximately 130,000 clones, approximately 85% of them detected once, and about 4.3% sits in the top ten. Sequences were obtained from peripheral blood. All receptors derive from a human donor in a cohort sampled during active COVID-19.

The chain couples TRBV9 to TRBJ2-5; tentatively, D is TRBD2 (7 bases). This CDR3 contains 15 residues. Germline CDR1 and CDR2: SGDLS and YYNGEE. Trimming cost V 0 bases and J 3 bases, with 12 bases left between them. Here the CDR3 DNA reads TGTGCCAGCAGCGTAGATGCGGGGGCTAAAGAGACCCAGTACTTC. It specifies CASSVDAGAKETQYF.

The chain is built from TRBV19 and TRBJ1-3; D is possibly TRBD1 (6 bases). Germline loops: CDR1 LNHDA, CDR2 SQIVND (reference sequence). The CDR3 loop spans 15 amino acids. Trimming stripped 5 bases from V and 2 bases from J, with 13 bases between. CDR3 bases: TGTGCCAGTAGTCCATGGACAGCTACTGGAAACACCATATATTTT. Amino acids: CASSPWTATGNTIYF.

The rearrangement joins TRBV7-2 to TRBJ1-5; no clear D gene. Germline assignment: CDR1 SGHTA and CDR2 FQGNSA. The length of the CDR3 is 13 residues. The V end lost 1 base, the J end lost 7 bases, and 8 bases lay between the germline ends. This chain's CDR3 is CASSLDIRQPQHF. The DNA for the CDR3 is TGTGCCAGCAGCTTAGATATTCGGCAGCCCCAGCATTTT.

V and J are TRBV13 and TRBJ2-3; TRBD2 aligns across 8 bases. The CDR3 runs to 17 residues. In germline, CDR1 is PRHDT, CDR2 FYEKMQ (reference sequence). J gave up 0 bases and V 5 bases, and 10 bases lay outside the gene matches. CDR3 protein: CASSRRIGGASTDTQYF. DNA of the CDR3: TGTGCCAGCAGCAGACGGATCGGGGGGGCCAGCACAGATACGCAGTATTTT.

The rearrangement links TRBV24-1 to TRBJ1-2; D might be TRBD1 (6 bases). CDR1 is KGHDR, CDR2 SFDVKD, per germline. Trimming cost V 7 bases and J 7 bases, with 15 bases left between them. CDR3 length: 13 amino acids. CDR3 coding DNA: TGTGCCACCAGCGCAGGGGATTCGGGTGGCTACACCTTC. Translation gives CATSAGDSGGYTF.